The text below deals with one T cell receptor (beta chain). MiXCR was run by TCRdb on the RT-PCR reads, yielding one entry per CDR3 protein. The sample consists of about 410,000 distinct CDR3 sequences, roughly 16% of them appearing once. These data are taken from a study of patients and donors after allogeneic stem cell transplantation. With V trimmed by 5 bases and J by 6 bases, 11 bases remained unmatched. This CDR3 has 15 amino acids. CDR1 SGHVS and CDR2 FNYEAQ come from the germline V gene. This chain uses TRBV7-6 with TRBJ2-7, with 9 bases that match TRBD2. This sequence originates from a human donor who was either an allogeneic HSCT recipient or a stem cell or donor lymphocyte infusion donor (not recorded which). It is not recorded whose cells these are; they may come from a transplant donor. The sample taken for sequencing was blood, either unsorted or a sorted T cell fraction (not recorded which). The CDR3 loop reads CASSPLSAGGIEQYF. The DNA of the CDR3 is TGTGCCAGCAGCCCTTTATCTGCGGGGGGGATCGAGCAGTACTTC.